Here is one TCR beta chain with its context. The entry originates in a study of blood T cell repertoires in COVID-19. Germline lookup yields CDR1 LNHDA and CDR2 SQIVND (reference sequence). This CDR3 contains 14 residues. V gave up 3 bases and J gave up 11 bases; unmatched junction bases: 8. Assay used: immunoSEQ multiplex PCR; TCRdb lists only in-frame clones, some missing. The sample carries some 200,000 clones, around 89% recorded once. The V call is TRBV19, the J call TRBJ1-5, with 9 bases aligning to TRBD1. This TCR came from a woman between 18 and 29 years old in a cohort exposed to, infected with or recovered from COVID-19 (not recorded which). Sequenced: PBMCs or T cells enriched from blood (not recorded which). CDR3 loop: CASSIADRGVSQHF. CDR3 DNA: TGTGCCAGTAGTATCGCAGACAGGGGGGTGTCCCAGCATTTT.